This T cell receptor (beta chain) is from a study of CD8 T cells in ankylosing spondylitis. This CDR3 has 15 residues. The germline CDR1 and CDR2 sequences are SGHTA and FQGTGA. Trimming left V 1 base short and J 5 bases short, with 14 bases between. General observations from the study: Reactive arthritis synovial fluid and blood previously showed some of these motif variants.

From the 5' RACE reads, TCRdb called clonotypes with MiXCR, one entry per CDR3 protein. Of 150,000 or so distinct CDR3 sequences in the sample, 30% to 40% were seen once. Notes on this clonotype: Its specificity is unknown.

The chain carries TRBV7-3 and TRBJ1-1, with D hard to call. The clonotype comes from a male donor with ankylosing spondylitis. The sample consisted of synovial fluid, either unsorted or a sorted T cell fraction (not recorded which). The CDR3 loop is CASSLNSGVGTEAFF. For the CDR3, the DNA is TGTGCCAGCAGCTTAAATAGCGGGGTTGGTACTGAAGCTTTCTTT.